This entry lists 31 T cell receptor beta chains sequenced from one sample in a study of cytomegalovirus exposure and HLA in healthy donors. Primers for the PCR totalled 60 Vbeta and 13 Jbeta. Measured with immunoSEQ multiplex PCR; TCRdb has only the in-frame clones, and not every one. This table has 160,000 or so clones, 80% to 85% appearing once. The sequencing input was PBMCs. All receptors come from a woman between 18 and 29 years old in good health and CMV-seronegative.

Written as DNA, the CDR3 is TGTGCCAGTAGTGCAGTAGGGGCAGGGGGCACCTACGAGCAGTACTTC. This sequence encodes CASSAVGAGGTYEQYF. This chain uses TRBV19 with TRBJ2-7; 8 bases match TRBD1. V shed 5 bases, J shed 2 bases, and the junction held 11 bases outside the gene matches. This CDR3 has 16 residues. Germline lookup yields CDR1 LNHDA and CDR2 SQIVND (reference sequence).

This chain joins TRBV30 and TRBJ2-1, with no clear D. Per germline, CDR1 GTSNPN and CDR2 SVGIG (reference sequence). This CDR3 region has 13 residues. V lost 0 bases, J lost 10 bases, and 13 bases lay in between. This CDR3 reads CAWSVLFLQEQFF. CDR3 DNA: TGTGCCTGGAGTGTATTATTTTTGCAGGAGCAGTTCTTC.

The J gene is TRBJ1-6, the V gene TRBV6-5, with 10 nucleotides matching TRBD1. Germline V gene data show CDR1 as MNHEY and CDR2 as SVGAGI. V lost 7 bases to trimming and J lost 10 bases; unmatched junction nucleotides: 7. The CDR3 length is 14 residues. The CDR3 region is CASTDTGQGSPLHF. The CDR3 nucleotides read TGTGCCAGCACCGACACGGGACAGGGGTCACCCCTCCACTTT.

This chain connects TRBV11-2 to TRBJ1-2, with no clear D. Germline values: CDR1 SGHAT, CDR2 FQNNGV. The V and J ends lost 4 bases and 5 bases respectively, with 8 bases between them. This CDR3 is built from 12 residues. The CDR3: CASSSDTYGYTF. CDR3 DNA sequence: TGTGCCAGCAGCTCTGACACGTATGGCTACACCTTC. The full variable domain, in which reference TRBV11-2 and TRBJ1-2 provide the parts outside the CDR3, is EAGVAQSPRYKIIEKRQSVAFWCNPISGHATLYWYQQILGQGPKLLIQFQNNGVVDDSQLPKDRFSAERLKGVDSTLKIQPAKLEDSAVYLCASSSDTYGYTFGSGTRLTVV.

DNA of the CDR3: TGTGCCAGCAGCTTGAGGCACGAGCAGTACTTC. This gives the protein CASSLRHEQYF. The chain links TRBV7-8 to TRBJ2-7; D is unclear. Trimming removed 3 bases at V and 5 bases at J, with 5 bases between. The CDR3 totals 11 residues. Looked up from germline, CDR1 is SGHVS and CDR2 is FQNEAQ.

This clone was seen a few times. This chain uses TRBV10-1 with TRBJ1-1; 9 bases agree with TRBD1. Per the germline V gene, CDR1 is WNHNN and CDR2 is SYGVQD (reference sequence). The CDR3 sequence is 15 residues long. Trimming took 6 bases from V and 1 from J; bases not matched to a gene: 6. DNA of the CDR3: TGCGCCAGCAGAGGACAGGGGAGTGGGAACACTGAAGCTTTCTTT. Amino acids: CASRGQGSGNTEAFF.

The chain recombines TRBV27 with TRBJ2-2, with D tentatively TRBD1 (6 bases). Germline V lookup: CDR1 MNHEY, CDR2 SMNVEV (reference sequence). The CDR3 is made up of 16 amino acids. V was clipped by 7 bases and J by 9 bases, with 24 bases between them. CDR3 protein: CASTPGGRGFSRELFF. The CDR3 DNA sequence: TGTGCCAGCACCCCGGGTGGCAGGGGATTTTCCCGGGAGCTGTTTTTT.

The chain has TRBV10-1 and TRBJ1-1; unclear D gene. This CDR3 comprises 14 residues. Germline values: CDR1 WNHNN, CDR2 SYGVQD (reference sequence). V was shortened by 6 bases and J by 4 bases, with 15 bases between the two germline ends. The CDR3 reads CASRAGIEGTEAFF. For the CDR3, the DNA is TGCGCCAGCAGGGCCGGGATAGAGGGCACTGAAGCTTTCTTT.

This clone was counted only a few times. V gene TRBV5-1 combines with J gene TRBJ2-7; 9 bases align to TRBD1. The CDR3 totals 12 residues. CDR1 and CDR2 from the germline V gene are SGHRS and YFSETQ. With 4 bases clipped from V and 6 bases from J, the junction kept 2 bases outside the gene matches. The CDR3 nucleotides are TGCGCCAGCAGCGTGACAGGGGGCGAGCAGTACTTC. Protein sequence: CASSVTGGEQYF.

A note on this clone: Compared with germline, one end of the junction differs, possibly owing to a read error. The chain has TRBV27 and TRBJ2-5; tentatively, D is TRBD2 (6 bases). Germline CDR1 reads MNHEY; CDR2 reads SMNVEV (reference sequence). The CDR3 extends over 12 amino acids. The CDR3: CASSFGGEIQYF. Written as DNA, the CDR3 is TGTGCCAGCAGTTTCGGAGGGGAGATCCAGTACTTC.

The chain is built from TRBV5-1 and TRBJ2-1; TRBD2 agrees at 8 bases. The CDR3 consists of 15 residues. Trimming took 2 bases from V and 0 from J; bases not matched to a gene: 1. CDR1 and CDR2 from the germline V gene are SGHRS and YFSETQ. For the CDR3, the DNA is TGCGCCAGCAGCTTAAGCGGGAGCTCCTACAATGAGCAGTTCTTC. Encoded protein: CASSLSGSSYNEQFF. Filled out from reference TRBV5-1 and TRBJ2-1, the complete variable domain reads KAGVTQTPRYLIKTRGQQVTLSCSPISGHRSVSWYQQTPGQGLQFLFEYFSETQRNKGNFPGRFSGRQFSNSRSEMNVSTLELGDSALYLCASSLSGSSYNEQFFGPGTRLTVL.

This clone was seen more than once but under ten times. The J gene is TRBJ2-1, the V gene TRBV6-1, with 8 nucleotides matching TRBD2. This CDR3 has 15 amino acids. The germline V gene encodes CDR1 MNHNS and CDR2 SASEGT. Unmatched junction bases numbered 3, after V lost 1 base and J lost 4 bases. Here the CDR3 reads CASSEERGLYNEQFF. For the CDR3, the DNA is TGTGCCAGCAGTGAAGAGCGGGGGCTATACAATGAGCAGTTCTTC.

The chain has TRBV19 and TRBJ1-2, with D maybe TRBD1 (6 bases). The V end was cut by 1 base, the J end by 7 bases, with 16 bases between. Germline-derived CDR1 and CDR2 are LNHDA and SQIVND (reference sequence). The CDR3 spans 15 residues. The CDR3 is CASSIAAGGRFGYTF. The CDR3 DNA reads TGTGCCAGTAGTATAGCCGCCGGGGGGCGTTTTGGCTACACCTTC.

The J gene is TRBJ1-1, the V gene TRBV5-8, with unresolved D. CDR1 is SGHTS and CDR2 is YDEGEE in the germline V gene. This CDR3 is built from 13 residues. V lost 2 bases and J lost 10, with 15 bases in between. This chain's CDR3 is CASSFGSPEGAFF. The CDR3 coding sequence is TGTGCCAGCAGCTTCGGCAGCCCGGAGGGAGCTTTCTTT.

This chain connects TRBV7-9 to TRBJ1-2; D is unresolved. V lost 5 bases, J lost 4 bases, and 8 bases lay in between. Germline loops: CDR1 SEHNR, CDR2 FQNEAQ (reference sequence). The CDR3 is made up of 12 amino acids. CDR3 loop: CASSMETYGYTF. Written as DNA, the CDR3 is TGTGCCAGCAGCATGGAGACCTATGGCTACACCTTC. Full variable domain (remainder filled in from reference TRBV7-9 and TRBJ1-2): DTGVSQNPRHKITKRGQNVTFRCDPISEHNRLYWYRQTLGQGPEFLTYFQNEAQLEKSRLLSDRFSAERPKGSFSTLEIQRTEQGDSAMYLCASSMETYGYTFGSGTRLTVV.

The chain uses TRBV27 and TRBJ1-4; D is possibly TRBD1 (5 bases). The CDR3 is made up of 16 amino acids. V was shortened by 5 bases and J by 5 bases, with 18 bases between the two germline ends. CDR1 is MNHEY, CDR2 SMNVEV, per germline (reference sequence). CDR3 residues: CASSPIGAGPNEKLFF. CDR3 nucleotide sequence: TGTGCCAGCAGTCCCATTGGGGCAGGGCCCAATGAAAAACTGTTTTTT.

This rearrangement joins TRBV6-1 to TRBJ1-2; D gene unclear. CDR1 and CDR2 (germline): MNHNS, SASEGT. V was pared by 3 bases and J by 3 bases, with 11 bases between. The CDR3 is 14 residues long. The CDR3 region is CASSDGNPDYGYTF. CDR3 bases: TGTGCCAGCAGTGACGGGAATCCTGACTATGGCTACACCTTC.

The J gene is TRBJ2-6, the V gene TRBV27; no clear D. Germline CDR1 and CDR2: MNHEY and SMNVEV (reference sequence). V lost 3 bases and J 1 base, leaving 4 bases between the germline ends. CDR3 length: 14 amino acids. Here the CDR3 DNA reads TGTGCCAGCAGTTTCGAGTCTGGGGCCAACGTCCTGACTTTC. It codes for CASSFESGANVLTF.

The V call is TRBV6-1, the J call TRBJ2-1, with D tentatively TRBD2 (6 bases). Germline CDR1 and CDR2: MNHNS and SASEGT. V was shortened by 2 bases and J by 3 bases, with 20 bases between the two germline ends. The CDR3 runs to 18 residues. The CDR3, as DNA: TGTGCCAGCAGTGAATTAGGCCGGGACTCGCGTTACTACAATGAGCAGTTCTTC. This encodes CASSELGRDSRYYNEQFF.

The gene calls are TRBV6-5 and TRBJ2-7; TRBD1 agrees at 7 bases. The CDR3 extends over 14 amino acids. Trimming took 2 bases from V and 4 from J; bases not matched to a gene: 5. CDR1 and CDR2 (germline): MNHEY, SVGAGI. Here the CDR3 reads CASSYDRVRYEQYF. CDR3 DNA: TGTGCCAGCAGTTACGACAGGGTTAGGTACGAGCAGTACTTC.

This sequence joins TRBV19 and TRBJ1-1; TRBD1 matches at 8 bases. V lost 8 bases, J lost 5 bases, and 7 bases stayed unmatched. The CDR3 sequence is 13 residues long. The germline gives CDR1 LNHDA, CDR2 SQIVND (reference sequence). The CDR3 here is CASFGQGSTEAFF. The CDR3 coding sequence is TGTGCCAGTTTCGGACAGGGATCGACTGAAGCTTTCTTT.

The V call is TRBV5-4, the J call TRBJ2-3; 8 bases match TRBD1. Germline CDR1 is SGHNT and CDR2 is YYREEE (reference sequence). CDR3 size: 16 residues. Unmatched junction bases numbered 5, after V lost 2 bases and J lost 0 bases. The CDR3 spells CASSFPGGTSTDTQYF. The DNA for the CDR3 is TGTGCCAGCAGCTTCCCAGGGGGCACTAGCACAGATACGCAGTATTTT.

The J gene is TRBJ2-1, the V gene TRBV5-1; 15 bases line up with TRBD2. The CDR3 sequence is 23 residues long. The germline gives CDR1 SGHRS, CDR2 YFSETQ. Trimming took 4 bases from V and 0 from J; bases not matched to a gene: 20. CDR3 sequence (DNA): TGCGCCAGCAGCGCCCCTCGGGGACTAGCGGGGGGTACACTACGAAGCTCCTACAATGAGCAGTTCTTC. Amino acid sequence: CASSAPRGLAGGTLRSSYNEQFF.

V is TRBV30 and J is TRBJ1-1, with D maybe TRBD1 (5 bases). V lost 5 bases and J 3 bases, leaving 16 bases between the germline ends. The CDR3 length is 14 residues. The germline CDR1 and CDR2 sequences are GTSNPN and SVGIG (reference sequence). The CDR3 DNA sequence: TGTGCCTGGGTCCACTCGGGGGTTGACACTGAAGCTTTCTTT. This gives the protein CAWVHSGVDTEAFF.

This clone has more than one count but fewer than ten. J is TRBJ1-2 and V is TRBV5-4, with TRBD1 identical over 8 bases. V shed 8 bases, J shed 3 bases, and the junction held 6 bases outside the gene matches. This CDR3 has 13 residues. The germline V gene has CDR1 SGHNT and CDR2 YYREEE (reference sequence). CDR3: CASRDRYDYGYTF. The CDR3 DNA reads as TGTGCCAGTAGGGACAGGTACGACTATGGCTACACCTTC.

The CDR3 sequence is CASSEEGTGQPQHF. CDR3 nucleotide sequence: TGTGCCAGCAGTGAAGAGGGAACGGGACAGCCCCAGCATTTT. The rearrangement uses TRBV6-1 and TRBJ1-5; D ambiguous. Germline assignment: CDR1 MNHNS and CDR2 SASEGT. V lost 1 base to trimming and J lost 7 bases, with 11 bases between them. The CDR3 contains 14 residues.

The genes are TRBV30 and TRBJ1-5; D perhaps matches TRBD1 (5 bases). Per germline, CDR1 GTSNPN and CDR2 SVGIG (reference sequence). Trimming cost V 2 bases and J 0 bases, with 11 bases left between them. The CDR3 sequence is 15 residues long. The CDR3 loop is CAWSNAGTSNQPQHF. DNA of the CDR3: TGTGCCTGGAGTAACGCGGGGACTAGCAATCAGCCCCAGCATTTT.

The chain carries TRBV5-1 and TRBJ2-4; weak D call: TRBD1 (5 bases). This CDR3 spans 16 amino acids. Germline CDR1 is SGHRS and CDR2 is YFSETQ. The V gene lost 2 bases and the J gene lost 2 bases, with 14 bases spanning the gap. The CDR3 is CASSLRGGESKNIQYF. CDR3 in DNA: TGCGCCAGCAGCTTAAGGGGTGGGGAATCCAAAAACATTCAGTACTTC. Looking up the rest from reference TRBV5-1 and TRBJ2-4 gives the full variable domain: KAGVTQTPRYLIKTRGQQVTLSCSPISGHRSVSWYQQTPGQGLQFLFEYFSETQRNKGNFPGRFSGRQFSNSRSEMNVSTLELGDSALYLCASSLRGGESKNIQYFGAGTRLSVL.

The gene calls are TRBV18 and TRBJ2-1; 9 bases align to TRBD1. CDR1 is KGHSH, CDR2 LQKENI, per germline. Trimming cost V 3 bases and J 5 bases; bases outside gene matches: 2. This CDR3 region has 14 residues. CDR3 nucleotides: TGTGCCAGCTCACCCGGGACAGGGAACAATGAGCAGTTCTTC. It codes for CASSPGTGNNEQFF.

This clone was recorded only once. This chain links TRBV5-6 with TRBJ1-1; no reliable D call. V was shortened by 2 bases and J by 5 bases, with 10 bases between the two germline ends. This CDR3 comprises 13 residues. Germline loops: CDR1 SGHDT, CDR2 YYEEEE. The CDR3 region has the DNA TGTGCCAGCAGCTTCGGTTGGAGGACTGAAGCTTTCTTT. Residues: CASSFGWRTEAFF.

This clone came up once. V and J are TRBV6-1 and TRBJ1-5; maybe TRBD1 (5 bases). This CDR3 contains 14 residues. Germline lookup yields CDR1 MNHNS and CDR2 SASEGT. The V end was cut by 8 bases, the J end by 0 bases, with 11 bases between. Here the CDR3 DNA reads TGTGCCAGCCTCGGCAGGGTTAGCAATCAGCCCCAGCATTTT. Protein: CASLGRVSNQPQHF.